This T cell receptor beta chain was identified during a study of blood T cells in healthy people across ages. Study observations and caveats: Those diversity estimates obtained from one million T cells were thought to be underestimates. While age rose, TCR beta diversity per million T cells dropped in a roughly linear way.

Peripheral blood from each donor was collected in a volume of approximately 9.5 milliliters. Sample-barcoded 5' priming and a J-beta primer mix drove a second PCR of roughly 6 to 12 cycles. TCRdb fed the 5' RACE reads into MiXCR, producing one record per CDR3 protein. Among nearly 1 million distinct CDR3 sequences, roughly 51% were seen once, and the ten largest hold about 21%. Comment on this clonotype: The antigen remains unidentified.

CDR1 and CDR2 from the germline V gene are MNHEY and SMNVEV (reference sequence). This CDR3 is 14 amino acids long. The ends were cut back, 5 bases at V and 6 bases at J, with 17 bases in the middle. The receptor was derived from a woman aged 60-70 years in good health. The sequencing input was blood. This sequence joins TRBV27 and TRBJ2-7, with D possibly matching TRBD1 (5 bases). Written as DNA, the CDR3 is TGTGCCAGCAGTATGCAGGGTGGTGGTCTCGAGCAGTACTTC. Translated, it gives CASSMQGGGLEQYF.